Below are 15 T cell receptor beta chains sequenced from a single sample in a study of T cell clones after liver transplantation. Some clones are missing from TCRdb's copy, which holds only in-frame ones; the method was immunoSEQ multiplex PCR. The sample has some 59,000 clones, over 55% seen once; the top ten hold approximately 15%. Material: CD4+ T cells from blood, obtained before liver transplant. The receptors were gathered from a human donor who received a liver transplant.

The V gene is TRBV27, the J gene TRBJ1-2; D might be TRBD1 (5 bases). CDR3 length: 14 amino acids. CDR1 MNHEY and CDR2 SMNVEV come from the germline V gene (reference sequence). V lost 2 bases and J lost 5, with 12 bases in between. The CDR3 region is CASSLGAGSYGYTF. CDR3 sequence (DNA): TGTGCCAGCAGTTTAGGGGCAGGATCATATGGCTACACCTTC.

The rearrangement uses TRBV2 and TRBJ2-7, with 10 bases matching TRBD1. CDR1 SNHLY and CDR2 FYNNEI come from the germline V gene. V lost 7 bases and J lost 4; bases outside the gene matches: 10. This CDR3 has 15 amino acids. CDR3 DNA sequence: TGTGCCAGCAAAAGGGGGACAGGGGAAGATTACGAGCAGTACTTC. Protein product: CASKRGTGEDYEQYF. Combining the CDR3 with reference TRBV2 and TRBJ2-7 gives the whole variable domain EPEVTQTPSHQVTQMGQEVILRCVPISNHLYFYWYRQILGQKVEFLVSFYNNEISEKSEIFDDQFSVERPDGSNFTLKIRSTKLEDSAMYFCASKRGTGEDYEQYFGPGTRLTVT.

The V gene is TRBV27, the J gene TRBJ2-3, with D perhaps matching TRBD1 (5 bases). The V end was cut by 6 bases, the J end by 3 bases, with 13 bases between. Germline-derived CDR1 and CDR2 are MNHEY and SMNVEV (reference sequence). The CDR3 spans 14 residues. As DNA, the CDR3 is TGTGCCAGCAGCCGAACATCAGGGACAGATACGCAGTATTTT. Translating it yields CASSRTSGTDTQYF.

V gene TRBV18 combines with J gene TRBJ2-2, with TRBD2 identical over 10 bases. The CDR3 totals 17 residues. Germline V gives CDR1 KGHSH, CDR2 LQKENI. The trim removed 3 bases at V and 5 bases at J, leaving 9 bases unmatched. CDR3 loop: CASSPPVLAGSTGELFF. The DNA of the CDR3 is TGTGCCAGCTCACCCCCCGTACTAGCGGGGTCTACCGGGGAGCTGTTTTTT.

The chain joins TRBV4-2 to TRBJ1-3; no firm D call. The germline CDR1 and CDR2 sequences are LGHNA and YNFKEQ. CDR3 length: 16 residues. V lost 1 base to trimming and J lost 4 bases, with 14 bases between them. The CDR3 is CASSQGAPVSGNTIYF. CDR3 DNA sequence: TGTGCCAGCAGCCAAGGGGCGCCGGTATCGGGAAACACCATATATTTT.

Notes on this clone: A read error may produce the germline difference seen at one junction end. V usage is TRBV5-4 and J usage is TRBJ1-2; TRBD1 aligns across 9 bases. Germline-derived CDR1 and CDR2 are SGHNT and YYREEE (reference sequence). The CDR3 sequence is 15 residues long. The DNA for the CDR3 is TGTGCCAGCAGCCTCGGGACAGGGAGTGCCTATGGTTACACCTTC. Translated: CASSLGTGSAYGYTF.

The chain employs TRBV11-2 and TRBJ1-1; D perhaps matches TRBD1 (5 bases). The CDR3 has 15 residues. V dropped 0 bases and J dropped 8 bases, with 16 bases sitting between them. Germline assignment: CDR1 SGHAT and CDR2 FQNNGV. The chain's CDR3 is CASSLDRRVPKEAFF. The DNA of the CDR3 is TGTGCCAGCAGCTTAGATCGCAGGGTCCCCAAAGAAGCTTTCTTT.

The gene calls are TRBV5-1 and TRBJ2-1; 9 nucleotides match TRBD2. The CDR3 totals 17 residues. Germline V lookup: CDR1 SGHRS, CDR2 YFSETQ. V was clipped by 3 bases and J by 3 bases; unmatched bases: 10. CDR3 residues: CASSSSFSGGGYNEQFF. In DNA, the CDR3 is TGCGCCAGCAGCTCCTCCTTTAGCGGGGGTGGCTACAATGAGCAGTTCTTC.

The chain links TRBV7-8 to TRBJ2-5; a weak D match, TRBD1 (6 bases). This CDR3 region has 15 residues. The germline CDR1 and CDR2 sequences are SGHVS and FQNEAQ. V lost 6 bases, J lost 4 bases, and 18 bases lay in between. CDR3 DNA sequence: TGTGCCAGCAGATATGGACAGTCTGGGGGAGAGACCCAGTACTTC. Its translation is CASRYGQSGGETQYF.

To note about this clone: This sample includes further DNA sequences coding for the same CDR3. The V gene is TRBV5-1, the J gene TRBJ1-5; a weak D match, TRBD1 (5 bases). The V end lost 4 bases, the J end lost 1 base, and 9 bases lay between the germline ends. The CDR3 is 14 amino acids. Per germline, CDR1 SGHRS and CDR2 YFSETQ. The CDR3 loop reads CASSLQGSNQPQHF. In DNA form, the CDR3 reads TGCGCCAGCAGCCTCCAGGGAAGCAATCAGCCCCAGCATTTT.

This clone was seen once. The CDR3 loop is CASSLGQGNTEAFF. CDR3 bases: TGTGCCAGCAGCTTAGGGCAGGGAAACACTGAAGCTTTCTTT. The V call is TRBV7-9, the J call TRBJ1-1; D is perhaps TRBD1 (5 bases). V lost 1 base, J lost 2 bases, and 8 bases lay in between. CDR3 size: 14 residues. Germline-derived CDR1 and CDR2 are SEHNR and FQNEAQ (reference sequence).

The chain is built from TRBV4-1 and TRBJ2-3, with no clear D. Germline assignment: CDR1 MGHRA and CDR2 YSYEKL. With 1 base removed from V and 6 bases from J, the gap between germline ends came to 8 bases. CDR3 length equals 13 residues. The CDR3 region is CASSQGLRDTQYF. In DNA form, the CDR3 reads TGCGCCAGCAGCCAAGGACTGAGGGATACGCAGTATTTT.

The V gene is TRBV7-2, the J gene TRBJ2-1; 10 bases match TRBD2. J gave up 7 bases and V 4 bases, and 10 bases lay outside the gene matches. This CDR3 is built from 16 residues. Germline V gene sequence: CDR1 SGHTA, CDR2 FQGNSA. CDR3 amino acids: CASSSRPASGGNEQFF. CDR3 sequence (DNA): TGTGCCAGCAGCTCACGCCCGGCTAGCGGGGGTAATGAGCAGTTCTTC.

The chain couples TRBV28 to TRBJ1-2; no definite D call. The CDR3 extends over 13 amino acids. Between the trimmed V and J ends, which lost 4 bases and 4 bases, there was a span of 10 bases. Germline V CDR1 and CDR2: MDHEN, SYDVKM. In nucleotides, the CDR3 is TGTGCCAGCAGTTCCCACTTAATCTATGGCTACACCTTC. Translated, it gives CASSSHLIYGYTF.

There are a few counts of this clone. This sequence joins TRBV7-2 and TRBJ1-2; 7 nucleotides align to TRBD1. Germline-derived CDR1 and CDR2 are SGHTA and FQGNSA. The CDR3 extends over 15 amino acids. With 5 bases clipped from V and 4 bases from J, the junction kept 10 bases outside the gene matches. The chain's CDR3 is CASSPGQETRYGYTF. In nucleotides, the CDR3 is TGTGCCAGCAGCCCTGGACAGGAGACTCGCTATGGCTACACCTTC.